The T cell receptor (beta chain) under discussion was sequenced for a study of identical twins. The CDR3 consists of 17 residues. V lost 5 bases, J lost 3 bases, and 21 bases lay in between. Germline V lookup: CDR1 MNHNS, CDR2 SASEGT. This clonotype was detected many times. MiXCR, applied by TCRdb to the 5' RACE reads, yields one record per CDR3 protein. The sample lists about 570,000 distinct CDR3 sequences, nearly 10% occurring once. The sample also formed part of further work on yellow fever vaccine responses in identical twins.

The receptor was isolated from a woman aged 18-29 years in good health. V is TRBV6-1 and J is TRBJ2-3, with a tentative D call TRBD1 (5 bases). The sample taken for sequencing was PBMCs. The CDR3 loop reads CASSPETTGRVTDTQYF. In DNA form, the CDR3 reads TGTGCCAGCAGTCCTGAAACAACGGGCAGGGTAACAGATACGCAGTATTTT.